These 12 T cell receptor beta chains came from one sample sequenced in a study of blood T cells in healthy people across ages. Sample-barcoded 5' priming and a J-beta primer mix drove a second PCR of roughly 7 to 11 cycles. TCRdb re-called the 5' RACE reads through MiXCR, storing one row per CDR3 protein. The sample consists of about a million distinct CDR3 sequences, roughly 51% of them appearing once. Sequencing input: blood. These TCRs come from a woman aged 55 to 70 in good health.

This clonotype was picked up one time. With a much larger clone just one base away, this may be a read error. The chain couples TRBV7-2 to TRBJ2-3; TRBD1 or TRBD2 may be the D gene (5 bases each). Germline assignment: CDR1 SGHTA and CDR2 FQGNSA. The CDR3 length is 17 residues. Trimming shortened V by 4 bases and J by 3 bases, and 20 bases separated the two germline ends. The CDR3 spells CASSSSGAGSRTDTQYF. The CDR3, as DNA: TGTGCCAGCAGCTCATCTGGGGCAGGGAGTCGAACAGATACGCAGTATTTT. Using reference TRBV7-2 and TRBJ2-3 for the parts outside the CDR3, the full variable domain is GAGVSQSPSNKVTEKGKDVELRCDPISGHTALYWYRQSLGQGLEFLIYFQGNSAPDKSGLPSDRFSAERTGGSVSTLTIQRTQQEDSAVYLCASSSSGAGSRTDTQYFGPGTRLTVL.

The chain has TRBV5-1 and TRBJ2-1; perhaps D is TRBD1 or TRBD2 (6 bases each). This CDR3 spans 15 amino acids. The V end was cut by 4 bases, the J end by 5 bases, with 16 bases between. CDR1 is SGHRS, CDR2 YFSETQ, per germline. The CDR3 DNA is TGCGCCAGCAGCCGCCGGGGGCGCCAGGACAATGAGCAGTTCTTC. This gives the protein CASSRRGRQDNEQFF.

The chain is built from TRBV7-9 and TRBJ2-5, with a weak D call TRBD1 (6 bases). Trimming pared 5 bases from V and 2 bases from J, leaving 15 bases between. The CDR3 runs to 15 residues. Germline loops: CDR1 SEHNR, CDR2 FQNEAQ (reference sequence). For the CDR3, the DNA is TGTGCCAGCAGCCAACAGGGTCGCGGTCAAGAGACCCAGTACTTC. Translating gives CASSQQGRGQETQYF.

This chain uses TRBV6-5 with TRBJ2-7; a possible D gene is TRBD2 (6 bases). CDR3 length equals 17 residues. The germline CDR1 and CDR2 sequences are MNHEY and SVGAGI. Trimming removed 2 bases at V and 0 bases at J, with 17 bases between. CDR3 in amino acids: CASSYRAGGGYSYEQYF. CDR3 DNA: TGTGCCAGCAGTTACCGGGCTGGGGGAGGATACTCCTACGAGCAGTACTTC.

The chain recombines TRBV12-3 or TRBV12-4 with TRBJ2-3; D call uncertain. V shed 2 bases and J shed 0 bases, with 9 bases lying between them. CDR3 length equals 15 residues. The CDR3 loop is CASSLMVSSTDTQYF. In DNA, the CDR3 is TGTGCCAGCAGTTTAATGGTATCTAGCACAGATACGCAGTATTTT.

On this clonotype: The junction shows a germline mismatch at one end, possibly a read error. The chain couples TRBV18 to TRBJ2-5; D is unresolved. The germline gives CDR1 KGHSH, CDR2 LQKENI. The CDR3 loop spans 14 amino acids. The CDR3 here is CASSPGLGKETRYF. The DNA of the CDR3 is TGTGCCAGCTCACCAGGGTTGGGGAAAGAGACCCGGTACTTC.

The rearrangement links TRBV28 to TRBJ1-5; D possibly corresponds to TRBD1 (6 bases). Trimming removed 5 bases at V and 2 bases at J, with 16 bases between. Germline V gene lookup returns CDR1 MDHEN and CDR2 SYDVKM. The CDR3 is made up of 16 amino acids. As DNA, the CDR3 is TGTGCCAGCAGTCCCCCCACAGGGCTGGGCAATCAGCCCCAGCATTTT. This sequence encodes CASSPPTGLGNQPQHF.

This chain links TRBV12-3 or TRBV12-4 with TRBJ2-2; the D is unclear. The V gene lost 3 bases and the J gene lost 4 bases, with 9 bases spanning the gap. CDR3 size: 14 residues. The CDR3 region has the DNA TGTGCCAGCAGTTTGAAGCCGAGCACCGGGGAGCTGTTTTTT. This sequence encodes CASSLKPSTGELFF.

This clonotype was picked up many times. V is TRBV9 and J is TRBJ2-7; possibly TRBD1 or TRBD2 for D (5 bases each). V was cut by 2 bases and J by 2 bases, with 8 bases left in between. The CDR3 is made up of 13 amino acids. Germline V gene lookup returns CDR1 SGDLS and CDR2 YYNGEE. In DNA, the CDR3 is TGTGCCAGCAGCGTTGGGGGAACCTACGAGCAGTACTTC. This encodes CASSVGGTYEQYF.

This chain uses TRBV4-3 with TRBJ2-1; D is possibly TRBD2 (6 bases). The CDR3 is made up of 17 amino acids. Germline CDR1 is LGHNA and CDR2 is YSLEER. Trimming cost V 4 bases and J 0 bases, with 16 bases left between them. CDR3 loop: CASSLHRDFSSYNEQFF. The DNA of the CDR3 is TGCGCCAGCAGCCTCCACCGGGACTTCAGCTCCTACAATGAGCAGTTCTTC.

The chain uses TRBV18 and TRBJ2-7; D gene unclear. Germline V gene data show CDR1 as KGHSH and CDR2 as LQKENI. The germline V and J ends were trimmed by 7 bases and 5 bases, with 15 bases remaining between them. There are 13 residues in the CDR3. CDR3 loop: CASLPGPPDEQYF. Here the CDR3 DNA reads TGTGCCAGCTTACCGGGCCCGCCTGACGAGCAGTACTTC.

The chain carries TRBV12-3 or TRBV12-4 and TRBJ2-5; tentatively, D is TRBD2 (6 bases). The CDR3 spans 12 residues. V lost 6 bases and J 12 bases, leaving 17 bases between the germline ends. For the CDR3, the DNA is TGTGCCAGCAGCCAACCGGGACTGCTAAAGTACTTC. It encodes CASSQPGLLKYF.